This T cell receptor (beta chain) was documented in a study of T cells in Graves' hyperthyroidism and ophthalmopathy. TCR beta CDR3 regions were amplified from RNA. Primed by the HTBI set, a first-round RT-PCR was run on the TCR CDR3. Via MiXCR, TCRdb re-called the multiplex PCR reads, giving one row per CDR3 protein. The sample lists 650,000 to 700,000 distinct CDR3 sequences, roughly 17% seen once, with 15% to 17% in the top ten. Germline assignment: CDR1 LNHDA and CDR2 SQIVND (reference sequence). The CDR3 is made up of 14 amino acids. V lost 7 bases to trimming and J lost 2 bases, with 11 bases between them. Orbital computed tomography and thyroid ultrasound, together with serum TRAb and thyroxine and clinical symptoms, were used for diagnoses.

What was sequenced was blood. The TCR comes from a man between 45 and 60 years old with Graves' hyperthyroidism. The V call is TRBV19, the J call TRBJ1-4, with D hard to call. CDR3 sequence: CASTGSATNEKLFF. The CDR3 nucleotides read TGTGCCAGTACCGGATCTGCGACTAATGAAAAACTGTTTTTT.